The 16 T cell receptor beta chains presented below share a single source sample, sequenced in a study of monozygotic twins with inflammatory bowel disease. TCRdb reprocessed the 5' RACE reads, keeping one entry per CDR3 protein, no DNA. Recorded for this sample: around 400,000 distinct CDR3 sequences. The sequenced material came from blood. These receptors were collected from a human donor with ulcerative colitis or Crohn's disease, or a healthy co-twin of an affected twin (not recorded which).

The rearrangement uses TRBV20-1 and TRBJ1-5; TCRdb designates TRBD1, a call that cannot be tested without DNA. This CDR3 has 14 residues. The germline V gene has CDR1 DFQATT and CDR2 SNEGSKA (reference sequence). CDR3 residues: CSAKDRPGDQPQHF.

This rearrangement joins TRBV20-1 to TRBJ2-1; lacking DNA, the TRBD2 call made by TCRdb goes unchecked. The CDR3 is made up of 15 amino acids. Per germline, CDR1 DFQATT and CDR2 SNEGSKA (reference sequence). This CDR3 reads CSARGPGLAETEQFF.

The chain is built from TRBV6-1 and TRBJ2-2; the TRBD2 assignment by TCRdb is unverifiable without DNA. Per the germline V gene, CDR1 is MNHNS and CDR2 is SASEGT. The CDR3 loop spans 17 amino acids. The CDR3 sequence is CASSALAGGGDTGELFF.

The chain carries TRBV4-3 and TRBJ1-2. This CDR3 spans 15 amino acids. The germline V gene encodes CDR1 LGHNA and CDR2 YSLEER. The CDR3 sequence: CASSQGRTSNYDYTF.

V usage is TRBV18 and J usage is TRBJ2-5; TCRdb names TRBD1, which stays unverified in the absence of DNA. This CDR3 contains 16 residues. Germline V gives CDR1 KGHSH, CDR2 LQKENI. The CDR3 is CASSPPAGRPQETQYF.

The chain couples TRBV12-3 or TRBV12-4 to TRBJ1-1; with no DNA, the TCRdb D assignment of TRBD1 cannot be verified. The CDR3 consists of 13 residues. CDR3 sequence: CASSPFVWTEAFF.

The CDR3 loop reads CASSPMGRGNTDTQYF. The chain recombines TRBV6-1 with TRBJ2-3; the D call of TRBD1 rests on TCRdb alone, since no DNA is present to check it. The germline CDR1 and CDR2 sequences are MNHNS and SASEGT. The CDR3 has 16 amino acids.

The V gene is TRBV24-1, the J gene TRBJ2-1; checking the TCRdb D call of TRBD2 is not possible without DNA. The CDR3 runs to 14 residues. Germline loops: CDR1 KGHDR, CDR2 SFDVKD. CDR3 region: CATSEAPEGTEQFF.

This chain links TRBV5-8 with TRBJ1-2. The CDR3 is 11 amino acids. CDR1 and CDR2 from the germline V gene are SGHTS and YDEGEE. The CDR3: CASSLEVIYTF. The full variable domain, rest sourced from reference TRBV5-8 and TRBJ1-2, is EAGVTQSPTHLIKTRGQQATLRCSPISGHTSVYWYQQALGLGLQFLLWYDEGEERNRGNFPPRFSGRQFPNYSSELNVNALELEDSALYLCASSLEVIYTFGSGTRLTVV.

The rearrangement joins TRBV27 to TRBJ2-7; lacking DNA, the TRBD2 call made by TCRdb goes unchecked. The CDR3 consists of 14 residues. The germline V gene encodes CDR1 MNHEY and CDR2 SMNVEV (reference sequence). CDR3 in amino acids: CASTPGTRSGEQYF.

The chain has TRBV6-6 and TRBJ1-6; TCRdb designates TRBD1, a call that cannot be tested without DNA. The germline V gene has CDR1 MNHNY and CDR2 SVGAGI (reference sequence). CDR3 size: 14 residues. This chain's CDR3 is CASRAPQGSSPLHF.

The rearrangement uses TRBV7-9 and TRBJ1-5; TCRdb picks TRBD1, but there is no DNA to check that call. This CDR3 region has 12 residues. Germline loops: CDR1 SEHNR, CDR2 FQNEAQ (reference sequence). This CDR3 is CASSLADRAQHF.

The J gene is TRBJ1-2, the V gene TRBV5-1; without DNA, the TCRdb call of TRBD1 cannot be checked. CDR3 length: 13 amino acids. Germline loops: CDR1 SGHRS, CDR2 YFSETQ. CDR3 amino acids: CASSPGQGLGYTF.

V usage is TRBV9 and J usage is TRBJ1-5; the D call of TRBD1 rests on TCRdb alone, since no DNA is present to check it. The length of the CDR3 is 14 residues. Germline CDR1 reads SGDLS; CDR2 reads YYNGEE. The CDR3 sequence: CASSVGTVLEPQHF.

The chain recombines TRBV3-1 with TRBJ1-2; TCRdb's D call of TRBD1 is untestable without DNA. Germline lookup yields CDR1 LGHDT and CDR2 YNNKEL (reference sequence). There are 16 residues in the CDR3. The CDR3 protein is CASSQDTPGYNYGYTF. The full variable domain, its missing parts supplied by reference TRBV3-1 and TRBJ1-2, is DTAVSQTPKYLVTQMGNDKSIKCEQNLGHDTMYWYKQDSKKFLKIMFSYNNKELIINETVPNRFSPKSPDKAHLNLHINSLELGDSAVYFCASSQDTPGYNYGYTFGSGTRLTVV.

The chain employs TRBV12-3 or TRBV12-4 and TRBJ2-5; TCRdb's D call, TRBD1, is unchecked because there is no DNA. The CDR3 sequence is 14 residues long. Here the CDR3 reads CASRKTGGMETQYF.